This TCR beta chain was found in a study of CXCR3-negative and CXCR3-positive naive CD8 T cells. Regarding the study as a whole: A higher hydrophobicity marked the TRB CDR3s of CXCR3-positive naive cells versus CXCR3-negative naive cells.

Points on this clonotype: Its antigen is still unknown.

It was by 5' RACE with UMI labels that the TRB cDNA libraries were prepared. TCRdb reprocessed the 5' RACE reads and stores each CDR3 protein as one record, lacking DNA. Its table records 120,000 to 150,000 distinct CDR3 sequences. The CDR3 consists of 16 residues. The sequencing input was naive CXCR3+ CD8+ T cells from blood. Noted subset: CD45RO-CCR7+CD27+CD95- naive CD8+ T cells expressing CXCR3 (TNR3+). The chain links TRBV12-3 or TRBV12-4 to TRBJ1-4; TCRdb reports TRBD1, a call that lacks DNA to check it against. The source is a human donor in good health. Some clones in this sample may be carry-over from other donors' samples. CDR3 amino acids: CASSSDRGPTNEKLFF.